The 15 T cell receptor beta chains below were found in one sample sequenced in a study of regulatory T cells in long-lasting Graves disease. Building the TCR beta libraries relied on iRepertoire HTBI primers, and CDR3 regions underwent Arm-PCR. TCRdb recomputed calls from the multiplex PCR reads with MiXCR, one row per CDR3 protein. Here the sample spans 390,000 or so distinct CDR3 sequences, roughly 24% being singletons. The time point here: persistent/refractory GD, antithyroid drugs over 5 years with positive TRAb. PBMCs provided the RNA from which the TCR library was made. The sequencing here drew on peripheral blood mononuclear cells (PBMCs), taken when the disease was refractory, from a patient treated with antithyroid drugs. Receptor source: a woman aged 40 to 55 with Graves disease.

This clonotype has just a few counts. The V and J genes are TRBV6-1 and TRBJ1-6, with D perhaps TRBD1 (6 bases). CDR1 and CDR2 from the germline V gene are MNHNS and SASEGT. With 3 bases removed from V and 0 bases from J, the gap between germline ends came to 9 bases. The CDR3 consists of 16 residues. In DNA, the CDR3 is TGTGCCAGCAGTGATACAGGGAGCTCCTATAATTCACCCCTCCACTTT. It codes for CASSDTGSSYNSPLHF.

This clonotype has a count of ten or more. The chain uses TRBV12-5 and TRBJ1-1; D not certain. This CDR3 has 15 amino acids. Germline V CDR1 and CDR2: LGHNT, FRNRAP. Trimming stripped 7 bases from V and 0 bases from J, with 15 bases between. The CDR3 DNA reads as TGTGCTAGTGCCTTCGTGACACCCTTGAACACTGAAGCTTTCTTT. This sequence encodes CASAFVTPLNTEAFF.

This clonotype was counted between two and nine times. In DNA, the CDR3 is TGTGCCAGCAGCTTACTAGCGGCTAAGGAGCAGTACTTC. The encoded protein is CASSLLAAKEQYF. The chain links TRBV7-2 to TRBJ2-7; the match to TRBD2 covers 7 bases. The CDR3 totals 13 residues. The germline V gene encodes CDR1 SGHTA and CDR2 FQGNSA. V lost 2 bases, J lost 7 bases, and 5 bases stayed unmatched.

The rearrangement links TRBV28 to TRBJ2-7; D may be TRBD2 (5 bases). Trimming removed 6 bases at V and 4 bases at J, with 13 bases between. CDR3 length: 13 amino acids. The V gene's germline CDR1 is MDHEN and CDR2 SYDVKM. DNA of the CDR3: TGTGCCAGCAGGAGGAGGAAGCTATACGAGCAGTACTTC. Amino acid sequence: CASRRRKLYEQYF.

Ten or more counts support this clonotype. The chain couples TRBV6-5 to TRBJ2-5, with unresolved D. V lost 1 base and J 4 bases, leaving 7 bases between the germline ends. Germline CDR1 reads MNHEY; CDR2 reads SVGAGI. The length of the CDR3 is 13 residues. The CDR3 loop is CASSYWAGETQYF. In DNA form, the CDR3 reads TGTGCCAGCAGTTACTGGGCCGGAGAGACCCAGTACTTC.

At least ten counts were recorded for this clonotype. In nucleotides, the CDR3 is TGTGCCAGCAGCCCATCACTGGCGCCCGGGGAGCTGTTTTTT. Amino acids: CASSPSLAPGELFF. This chain joins TRBV11-2 and TRBJ2-2; D is uncertain. Germline V gene lookup returns CDR1 SGHAT and CDR2 FQNNGV. V lost 5 bases and J 6 bases, leaving 13 bases between the germline ends. The CDR3 has 14 amino acids.

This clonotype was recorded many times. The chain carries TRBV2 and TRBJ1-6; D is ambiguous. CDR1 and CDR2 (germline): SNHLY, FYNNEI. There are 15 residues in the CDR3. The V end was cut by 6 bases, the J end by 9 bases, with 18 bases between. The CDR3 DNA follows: TGTGCCAGCAGGGCAGGCCAGCGTGTGACTTCACCCCTCCACTTT. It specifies CASRAGQRVTSPLHF.

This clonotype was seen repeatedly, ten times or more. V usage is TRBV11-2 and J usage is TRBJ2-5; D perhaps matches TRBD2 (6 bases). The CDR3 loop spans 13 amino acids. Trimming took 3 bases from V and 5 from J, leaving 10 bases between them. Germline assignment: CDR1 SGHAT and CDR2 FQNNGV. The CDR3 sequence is CASSLSREETQYF. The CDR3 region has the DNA TGTGCCAGCAGCTTGAGCCGGGAGGAGACCCAGTACTTC.

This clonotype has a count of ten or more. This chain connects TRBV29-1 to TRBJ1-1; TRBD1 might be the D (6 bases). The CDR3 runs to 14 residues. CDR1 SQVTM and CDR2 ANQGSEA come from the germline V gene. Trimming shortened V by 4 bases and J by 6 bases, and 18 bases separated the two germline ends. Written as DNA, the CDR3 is TGCAGCGTTGTAACCCACGGGGGCGGCTCTGAAGCTTTCTTT. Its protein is CSVVTHGGGSEAFF.

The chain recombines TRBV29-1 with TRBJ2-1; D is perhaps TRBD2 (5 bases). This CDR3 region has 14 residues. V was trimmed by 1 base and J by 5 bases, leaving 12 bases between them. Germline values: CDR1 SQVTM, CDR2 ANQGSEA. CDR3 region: CSVEGLIKNNEQFF. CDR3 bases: TGCAGCGTTGAAGGACTAATCAAAAACAATGAGCAGTTCTTC.

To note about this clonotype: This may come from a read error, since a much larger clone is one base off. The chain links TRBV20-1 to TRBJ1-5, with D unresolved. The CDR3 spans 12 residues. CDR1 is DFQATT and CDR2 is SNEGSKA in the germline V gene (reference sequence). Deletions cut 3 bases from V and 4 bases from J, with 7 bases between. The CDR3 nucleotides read TGCAGTGCTAGGACCGGGAATCAGCCCCAGCATTTT. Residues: CSARTGNQPQHF.

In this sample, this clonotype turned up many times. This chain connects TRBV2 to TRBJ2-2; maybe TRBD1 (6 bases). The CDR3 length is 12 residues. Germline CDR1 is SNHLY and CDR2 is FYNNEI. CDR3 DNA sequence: TGTGCTGCGACAGGCAACACCGGGGAGCTGTTTTTT. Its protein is CAATGNTGELFF.

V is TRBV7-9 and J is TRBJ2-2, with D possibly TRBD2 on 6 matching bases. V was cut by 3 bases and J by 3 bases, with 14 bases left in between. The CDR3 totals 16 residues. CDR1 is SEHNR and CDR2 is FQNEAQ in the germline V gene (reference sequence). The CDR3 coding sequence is TGTGCCAGCAGCTTGTTTGGGGGAGGAGACACCGGGGAGCTGTTTTTT. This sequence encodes CASSLFGGGDTGELFF.

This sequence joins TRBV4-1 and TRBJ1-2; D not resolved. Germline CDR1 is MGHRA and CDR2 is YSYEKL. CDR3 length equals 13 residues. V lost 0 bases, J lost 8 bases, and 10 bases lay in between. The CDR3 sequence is CASSQDQVGGYTF. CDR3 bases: TGCGCCAGCAGCCAAGATCAAGTTGGCGGCTACACCTTC.

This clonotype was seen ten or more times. The CDR3 nucleotides read TGCAGTGCTAGAGGTTGGGTAGATGGCAATCAGCCCCAGCATTTT. Translated, it gives CSARGWVDGNQPQHF. The chain joins TRBV20-1 to TRBJ1-5, with no clear D. In germline, CDR1 is DFQATT, CDR2 SNEGSKA (reference sequence). V dropped 1 base and J dropped 2 bases, with 12 bases sitting between them. This CDR3 has 15 amino acids.